This TCR beta chain appears in the sequencing data of a study of cytomegalovirus exposure and HLA in healthy donors. This PCR relied on a set of 60 Vbeta primers and 13 Jbeta primers. Some clones are missing from TCRdb's copy, which holds only in-frame ones; the method was immunoSEQ multiplex PCR. This sample has 70,000 to 90,000 clones, with around 68% found just once. The germline CDR1 and CDR2 sequences are SGHRS and YFSETQ. J gave up 2 bases and V 7 bases, and 3 bases lay outside the gene matches. The length of the CDR3 is 14 residues. The sequence came from a woman aged 40 to 50 in good health and CMV-seropositive. The sample consisted of PBMCs. This chain links TRBV5-1 with TRBJ2-6; the match to TRBD1 covers 7 bases. The CDR3 sequence is CASQQGTGANVLTF. The DNA for the CDR3 is TGCGCCAGCCAACAGGGGACTGGGGCCAACGTCCTGACTTTC. Based on the CDR3 plus reference TRBV5-1 and TRBJ2-6, the full variable domain is KAGVTQTPRYLIKTRGQQVTLSCSPISGHRSVSWYQQTPGQGLQFLFEYFSETQRNKGNFPGRFSGRQFSNSRSEMNVSTLELGDSALYLCASQQGTGANVLTFGAGSRLTVL.